The 18 T cell receptor beta chains reported below all come from one sample, sequenced in a study of blood T cell repertoires in COVID-19 (dated by TCRdb to 2018 to 2020). The library was prepared using the immunoSEQ multiplex PCR assay. The source is immuneACCESS, and TCRdb retained only in-frame sequences with V and J called. Part of the clones is not carried over; for the studies checked, unresolved V genes explain less than half of this, and the remainder is unexplained. The sample table shows around 150,000 clones, and around 93% are seen once. The ten largest account for about 4.6% of the sample. Sequencing used peripheral blood. These receptors all stem from a man aged 25 to 40 with COVID-19, enrolled during active disease.

The chain combines TRBV29-1 with TRBJ2-5, with D hard to call. Looked up from germline, CDR1 is SQVTM and CDR2 is ANQGSEA. The CDR3 consists of 12 residues. Deletions cut 3 bases from V and 1 base from J, with 6 bases between. The CDR3 DNA sequence: TGCAGCGTTGAGGGCACCCAAGAGACCCAGTACTTC. Translating gives CSVEGTQETQYF.

This chain connects TRBV29-1 to TRBJ2-1, with TRBD1 matching 10 bases. The germline CDR1 and CDR2 sequences are SQVTM and ANQGSEA. The CDR3 runs to 12 residues. V lost 7 bases, J lost 9 bases, and 6 bases stayed unmatched. CDR3 loop: CSAGQGIGEQFF. The CDR3, as DNA: TGCAGCGCGGGACAGGGGATCGGTGAGCAGTTCTTC.

This clone was detected once. CDR3 coding DNA: TGTGCCAGCAGCCCCGAGCTAGGCTACGAGCAGTACTTC. It translates to CASSPELGYEQYF. The V gene is TRBV11-1, the J gene TRBJ2-7; D remains unclear. Germline V gene data show CDR1 as SGHAT and CDR2 as FQDESV (reference sequence). The ends were cut back, 5 bases at V and 3 bases at J, with 11 bases in the middle. The length of the CDR3 is 13 residues.

V is TRBV4-3 and J is TRBJ1-2; possibly TRBD1 for D (6 bases). Per germline, CDR1 LGHNA and CDR2 YSLEER. The V gene lost 0 bases and the J gene lost 3 bases, with 17 bases spanning the gap. The CDR3 has 17 amino acids. CDR3 amino acids: CASSQDSLAGAYYGYTF. Here the CDR3 DNA reads TGCGCCAGCAGCCAAGATTCGTTGGCGGGGGCATACTATGGCTACACCTTC.

The rearrangement uses TRBV24-1 and TRBJ1-2; 12 bases match TRBD1. CDR3 length: 14 amino acids. Germline CDR1 and CDR2: KGHDR and SFDVKD. V gave up 7 bases and J gave up 6 bases; unmatched junction bases: 5. CDR3 sequence (DNA): TGTGCCACCAGCCCGGGACAGGGGGCAGATGGCTACACCTTC. Protein product: CATSPGQGADGYTF.

The chain combines TRBV28 with TRBJ2-3; 13 nucleotides line up with TRBD2. Trimming removed 6 bases from V and 0 bases from J; junction bases left unmatched: 3. The CDR3 spans 16 residues. The germline gives CDR1 MDHEN, CDR2 SYDVKM. CDR3 protein: CASRLAGGASTDTQYF. DNA for the CDR3: TGTGCCAGCAGACTAGCGGGAGGGGCTAGCACAGATACGCAGTATTTT.

The rearrangement links TRBV15 to TRBJ1-3, with 9 bases identical to TRBD1. The ends lost 1 base at V and 8 bases at J; junction bases unmatched: 12. Germline lookup yields CDR1 LNHNV and CDR2 YYDKDF (reference sequence). This CDR3 has 17 residues. Here the CDR3 DNA reads TGTGCCACCAGCAGAGGGCGCCGGGACAGGGTATGGGACACCATATATTTT. This sequence encodes CATSRGRRDRVWDTIYF.

This clone occurred once. CDR3 loop: CAISESRGIAEKLFF. CDR3 coding DNA: TGTGCCATCAGTGAGTCACGGGGGATTGCTGAAAAACTGTTTTTT. This chain links TRBV10-3 with TRBJ1-4, with D tentatively TRBD1 (5 bases). Germline CDR1 reads ENHRY; CDR2 reads SYGVKD. The V gene lost 0 bases and the J gene lost 7 bases, with 12 bases spanning the gap. The CDR3 spans 15 residues.

The table lists this clone with a count of one. The chain combines TRBV3-1 (or the pseudogene TRBV3-2) with TRBJ2-7, with a weak D call TRBD2 (6 bases). Germline V gene lookup returns CDR1 LGHDT and CDR2 YNNKEL (reference sequence). The CDR3 is 13 amino acids. Trimming removed 4 bases from V and 4 bases from J, with 11 bases in between. This CDR3 reads CASSPGVVYEQYF. The CDR3 DNA follows: TGTGCCAGCAGCCCGGGAGTTGTGTACGAGCAGTACTTC.

The chain combines TRBV2 with TRBJ2-2; D is possibly TRBD1 (5 bases). The CDR3 covers 18 residues. Germline V gives CDR1 SNHLY, CDR2 FYNNEI. V was cut by 2 bases and J by 2 bases, with 18 bases left in between. The DNA of the CDR3 is TGTGCCAGCAGTGAATTTCTCGTGTCCAGGACAAACACCGGGGAGCTGTTTTTT. Residues: CASSEFLVSRTNTGELFF.

The chain combines TRBV10-3 with TRBJ2-3; 8 bases align to TRBD2. The CDR3 runs 13 residues. Germline assignment: CDR1 ENHRY and CDR2 SYGVKD. V shed 7 bases, J shed 4 bases, and the junction held 4 bases outside the gene matches. CDR3 bases: TGTGCCATCAACCCCGGGGGGGCAGATACGCAGTATTTT. Translating it yields CAINPGGADTQYF.

The V and J genes are TRBV6-6 and TRBJ2-7; D may be TRBD1 (5 bases). The CDR3 has 11 residues. Germline CDR1 reads MNHNY; CDR2 reads SVGAGI (reference sequence). The germline V and J ends were trimmed by 5 bases and 11 bases, with 13 bases remaining between them. The DNA of the CDR3 is TGTGCCAGCAGTAGCGAAGAAGGGGAGTACTTC. This gives the protein CASSSEEGEYF.

Here the CDR3 reads CASSLRIQETQYF. DNA for the CDR3: TGTGCCAGCAGCTTGCGGATCCAAGAGACCCAGTACTTC. The rearrangement uses TRBV7-2 and TRBJ2-5, with no clear D. V lost 3 bases and J lost 1, with 6 bases in between. The CDR3 sequence is 13 residues long. Germline lookup yields CDR1 SGHTA and CDR2 FQGNSA.

The chain joins TRBV5-5 to TRBJ2-1; TRBD2 aligns across 8 bases. CDR3 length equals 16 residues. Per germline, CDR1 SGHKS and CDR2 YYEKEE (reference sequence). The trim removed 0 bases at V and 8 bases at J, leaving 10 bases unmatched. CDR3 coding DNA: TGTGCCAGCAGCTTGGATTTGGCTAGCGGGTTCTATGAGCAGTTCTTC. Amino acid sequence: CASSLDLASGFYEQFF.

This chain links TRBV7-2 with TRBJ2-5, with TRBD1 as a possible D gene (6 bases). The CDR3 consists of 13 residues. CDR1 SGHTA and CDR2 FQGNSA come from the germline V gene. Trimming took off 3 bases at V and 2 bases at J, with 7 bases between the two ends. In nucleotides, the CDR3 is TGTGCCAGCAGCTTCGACAGGCAAGAGACCCAGTACTTC. This gives the protein CASSFDRQETQYF.

The chain links TRBV9 to TRBJ1-3; 7 bases fit TRBD1. Germline V gives CDR1 SGDLS, CDR2 YYNGEE. With V trimmed by 3 bases and J by 0 bases, 12 bases remained unmatched. This CDR3 region has 18 residues. CDR3 sequence: CASSALPGQPNSGNTIYF. The CDR3 DNA reads as TGTGCCAGCAGCGCCCTCCCGGGACAGCCCAACTCTGGAAACACCATATATTTT.

This chain joins TRBV5-4 and TRBJ1-3; D gene uncertain. From germline, CDR1 is SGHNT and CDR2 YYREEE (reference sequence). Trimming shortened V by 4 bases and J by 0 bases, and 17 bases separated the two germline ends. The CDR3 covers 17 residues. The CDR3 loop reads CASSPTPSSGSGNTIYF. CDR3 nucleotides: TGTGCCAGCAGCCCCACCCCTAGTTCGGGCTCTGGAAACACCATATATTTT.

The V call is TRBV6-1, the J call TRBJ2-7; TRBD1 matches at 10 bases. Germline values: CDR1 MNHNS, CDR2 SASEGT. Trimming cost V 4 bases and J 3 bases; bases outside gene matches: 9. The CDR3 contains 16 residues. CDR3 nucleotide sequence: TGTGCCAGCAGTGCACTTCCCGGGACAGGGGTCTACGAGCAGTACTTC. Amino acid sequence: CASSALPGTGVYEQYF.